Presented here are 28 T cell receptor beta chains from one specimen sequenced in a study of shared T cell receptors in the human thymus. Assay: immunoSEQ multiplex PCR; the TCRdb copy retains only in-frame clones and omits some. This sample yields 600,000 to 900,000 clones, of which 75% to 90% are seen a single time; about 0.0098% belongs to the top ten. The sample was also reused in another study, on human thymus T cells.

Sequenced: thymocytes. The receptors shown here come from a girl in the first two years of life with a congenital heart defect.

The gene calls are TRBV19 and TRBJ1-1; possible D gene TRBD1, 6 bases. The CDR3 has 16 amino acids. Per the germline V gene, CDR1 is LNHDA and CDR2 is SQIVND (reference sequence). V lost 3 bases to trimming and J lost 5 bases, with 19 bases between them. CDR3 nucleotides: TGTGCCAGTAGTATCTGGACAGCTCGTCGTAGAACTGAAGCTTTCTTT. Amino acids: CASSIWTARRRTEAFF.

This chain connects TRBV11-2 to TRBJ1-1; possibly TRBD1 for D (6 bases). This CDR3 is built from 16 residues. Germline-derived CDR1 and CDR2 are SGHAT and FQNNGV. The V gene lost 5 bases and the J gene lost 5 bases, with 21 bases spanning the gap. This CDR3 reads CASSPSPPGGGTEAFF. CDR3 nucleotides: TGTGCCAGCAGCCCCTCCCCACCGGGGGGCGGAACTGAAGCTTTCTTT.

With regard to this clone: This same CDR3 is encoded by further DNA sequences in the sample. The chain couples TRBV10-3 to TRBJ1-5; D is perhaps TRBD1 (5 bases). V lost 3 bases, J lost 3 bases, and 12 bases lay in between. CDR1 and CDR2 (germline): ENHRY, SYGVKD. The CDR3 runs to 15 residues. The CDR3: CAISDRGDLNQPQHF. CDR3 bases: TGTGCCATCAGTGATAGGGGTGACCTCAATCAGCCCCAGCATTTT.

J is TRBJ1-2 and V is TRBV25-1; 7 positions match TRBD1. This CDR3 spans 16 amino acids. V shed 3 bases, J shed 5 bases, and the junction held 12 bases outside the gene matches. Germline V gives CDR1 MGHDK, CDR2 SYGVNS. This CDR3 is CASSDHNGGQIYGYTF. CDR3 DNA: TGTGCCAGCAGTGACCACAACGGGGGACAGATTTATGGCTACACCTTC.

The V call is TRBV28, the J call TRBJ1-6, with unresolved D. Trimming cost V 5 bases and J 2 bases, with 10 bases left between them. Germline V gives CDR1 MDHEN, CDR2 SYDVKM. The CDR3 is 15 amino acids. Here the CDR3 reads CASSTGTPYNSPLHF. The CDR3 DNA is TGTGCCAGCAGTACGGGTACCCCCTATAATTCACCCCTCCACTTT. The variable domain in full, with the rest retrieved from reference TRBV28 and TRBJ1-6, is DVKVTQSSRYLVKRTGEKVFLECVQDMDHENMFWYRQDPGLGLRLIYFSYDVKMKEKGDIPEGYSVSREKKERFSLILESASTNQTSMYLCASSTGTPYNSPLHFGNGTRLTVT.

This clone was detected a few times. The chain has TRBV6-5 and TRBJ2-7; D may be TRBD1 (6 bases). Looked up from germline, CDR1 is MNHEY and CDR2 is SVGAGI. V dropped 2 bases and J dropped 3 bases, with 8 bases sitting between them. This CDR3 has 13 amino acids. The CDR3 loop reads CASSYTDSYEQYF. The CDR3 DNA is TGTGCCAGCAGTTACACGGACAGCTACGAGCAGTACTTC.

This clone has more than one count but fewer than ten. J is TRBJ1-2 and V is TRBV6-1, with 8 positions matching TRBD1. CDR3 length: 15 amino acids. Trimming removed 4 bases from V and 5 bases from J; junction bases left unmatched: 9. In germline, CDR1 is MNHNS, CDR2 SASEGT. The CDR3 here is CASSGGDRLPYGYTF. DNA for the CDR3: TGTGCCAGCAGTGGGGGGGACAGGCTGCCTTATGGCTACACCTTC.

The V call is TRBV27, the J call TRBJ1-6, with D possibly being TRBD1 (5 bases). This CDR3 comprises 18 residues. Trimming stripped 6 bases from V and 6 bases from J, with 24 bases between. Germline assignment: CDR1 MNHEY and CDR2 SMNVEV (reference sequence). In nucleotides, the CDR3 is TGTGCCAGCAGCCTGGGGCCTCATGGGGCCTTCAGTAATTCACCCCTCCACTTT. Its protein is CASSLGPHGAFSNSPLHF.

V is TRBV5-6 and J is TRBJ1-6; D might be TRBD1 (5 bases). CDR1 and CDR2 from the germline V gene are SGHDT and YYEEEE. The CDR3 length is 14 residues. V was trimmed by 0 bases and J by 10 bases, leaving 11 bases between them. The DNA for the CDR3 is TGTGCCAGCAGCTTGGTCAGGGTCGGATCACCCCTCCACTTT. Translating gives CASSLVRVGSPLHF.

V gene TRBV29-1 combines with J gene TRBJ1-1, with a tentative D call TRBD1 (6 bases). The length of the CDR3 is 15 residues. Germline CDR1 reads SQVTM; CDR2 reads ANQGSEA. V was trimmed by 6 bases and J by 4 bases, leaving 21 bases between them. CDR3 sequence reads: CSVTGTGLTGTEAFF. In DNA, the CDR3 is TGCAGCGTCACCGGTACAGGGCTAACGGGCACTGAAGCTTTCTTT.

The rearrangement links TRBV28 to TRBJ2-7; 9 nucleotides agree with TRBD1. The CDR3 has 21 amino acids. After removal of 3 bases from V and 2 bases from J, the junction contained 23 bases not matched to a gene. Germline V CDR1 and CDR2: MDHEN, SYDVKM. The CDR3 protein is CASSLGTGFRDRVFRPYEQYF. The CDR3 DNA reads TGTGCCAGCAGTTTGGGTACGGGTTTTCGGGACAGGGTATTTCGGCCCTACGAGCAGTACTTC.

The chain recombines TRBV4-1 with TRBJ1-2; maybe TRBD1 (6 bases). In germline, CDR1 is MGHRA, CDR2 YSYEKL. V lost 4 bases, J lost 3 bases, and 21 bases lay in between. The CDR3 length is 17 residues. The CDR3 spells CASSLQGGGGTDYGYTF. As DNA, the CDR3 is TGCGCCAGCAGCCTTCAGGGAGGGGGGGGGACGGACTATGGCTACACCTTC.

The chain couples TRBV11-2 to TRBJ1-3; 12 bases are shared with TRBD1. This CDR3 comprises 17 residues. V shed 5 bases and J 1 base; nucleotides not matched to a gene: 6. CDR1 is SGHAT, CDR2 FQNNGV, per germline. This chain's CDR3 is CASSPAGQGASGNTIYF. DNA of the CDR3: TGTGCCAGCAGCCCCGCGGGACAGGGGGCGTCTGGAAACACCATATATTTT.

This chain joins TRBV7-9 and TRBJ2-3; possible D gene TRBD1, 6 bases. The CDR3 is 18 residues long. From germline, CDR1 is SEHNR and CDR2 FQNEAQ (reference sequence). Trimming took 5 bases from V and 4 from J, leaving 25 bases between them. This chain's CDR3 is CASSPNVESGAGADTQYF. Here the CDR3 DNA reads TGTGCCAGCAGCCCAAACGTAGAATCAGGGGCGGGCGCAGATACGCAGTATTTT.

This clone appeared a single time. The J gene is TRBJ2-3, the V gene TRBV4-3; 7 nucleotides agree with TRBD2. V dropped 0 bases and J dropped 1; count of bases not matched to a gene: 7. Germline CDR1 and CDR2: LGHNA and YSLEER. CDR3 length: 17 amino acids. The CDR3 DNA is TGCGCCAGCAGCCAAGATCTGACTAGCCACGGCACAGATACGCAGTATTTT. Protein: CASSQDLTSHGTDTQYF.

This chain uses TRBV7-6 with TRBJ2-2; D is possibly TRBD2 (6 bases). This CDR3 region has 16 residues. V was shortened by 5 bases and J by 0 bases, with 13 bases between the two germline ends. CDR1 is SGHVS and CDR2 is FNYEAQ in the germline V gene. DNA for the CDR3: TGTGCCAGCAGCCCGCGGGGCTCGCCGAACACCGGGGAGCTGTTTTTT. Protein sequence: CASSPRGSPNTGELFF.

The chain uses TRBV4-1 and TRBJ2-7; 7 bases match TRBD2. V shed 0 bases and J 4 bases; nucleotides not matched to a gene: 9. This CDR3 comprises 16 residues. Germline loops: CDR1 MGHRA, CDR2 YSYEKL. In DNA form, the CDR3 reads TGCGCCAGCAGCCAAGATCCCAGCGGGGCCCCTTACGAGCAGTACTTC. Its protein product is CASSQDPSGAPYEQYF.

V gene TRBV11-2 combines with J gene TRBJ2-5, with 10 bases that match TRBD1. V shed 4 bases, J shed 2 bases, and the junction held 10 bases outside the gene matches. CDR3 length: 17 residues. The germline V gene has CDR1 SGHAT and CDR2 FQNNGV. As DNA, the CDR3 is TGTGCCAGCAGCTCATCGCACCGGGACAGGGGTCAAGAGACCCAGTACTTC. It specifies CASSSSHRDRGQETQYF.

This chain uses TRBV11-2 with TRBJ1-1; 8 bases are a match to TRBD1. The CDR3 length is 15 residues. Trimming removed 4 bases from V and 4 bases from J; junction bases left unmatched: 8. Per the germline V gene, CDR1 is SGHAT and CDR2 is FQNNGV. This CDR3 reads CASSSLRGQGTEAFF. The CDR3 nucleotides are TGTGCCAGCAGCTCCCTCAGGGGGCAGGGCACTGAAGCTTTCTTT.

V and J are TRBV7-6 and TRBJ1-6; TRBD1 matches at 7 bases. CDR3 length equals 15 residues. CDR1 is SGHVS and CDR2 is FNYEAQ in the germline V gene. V was clipped by 5 bases and J by 6 bases; unmatched bases: 7. The CDR3 protein is CASSGGRGINSPLHF. The CDR3 DNA is TGTGCCAGCAGCGGGGGCAGGGGGATTAATTCACCCCTCCACTTT.

This chain links TRBV4-1 with TRBJ1-1, with TRBD1 as a possible D gene (5 bases). The length of the CDR3 is 16 residues. Germline V lookup: CDR1 MGHRA, CDR2 YSYEKL. V was pared by 2 bases and J by 4 bases, with 17 bases between. CDR3 sequence (DNA): TGCGCCAGCAGCCAAAGGGGCAATGGCTTGGGCACTGAAGCTTTCTTT. It translates to CASSQRGNGLGTEAFF.

This chain uses TRBV5-1 with TRBJ1-1; 7 bases align to TRBD1. This CDR3 is 15 amino acids long. Germline V gene sequence: CDR1 SGHRS, CDR2 YFSETQ. J gave up 1 base and V 3 bases, and 6 bases lay outside the gene matches. The CDR3, as DNA: TGCGCCAGCAGCTACCACAGGGGATCGAACACTGAAGCTTTCTTT. As protein: CASSYHRGSNTEAFF.

This clone turned up a few times. The CDR3 DNA sequence: TGTGCCAGCAGTGAAAACTTCCTTTTGATCGAGCAGTACTTC. Protein product: CASSENFLLIEQYF. The chain is built from TRBV6-5 and TRBJ2-7; no reliable D call. CDR1 is MNHEY and CDR2 is SVGAGI in the germline V gene. CDR3 size: 14 residues. Trimming cost V 5 bases and J 6 bases, with 17 bases left between them.

The J gene is TRBJ1-5, the V gene TRBV4-1, with D possibly being TRBD1 (5 bases). Between the trimmed V and J ends, which lost 0 bases and 2 bases, there was a span of 17 bases. Germline CDR1 MGHRA, CDR2 YSYEKL. The CDR3 has 18 amino acids. The CDR3 DNA is TGCGCCAGCAGCCAAGACGGCCCGGACAATTCCGGCAATCAGCCCCAGCATTTT. Translation: CASSQDGPDNSGNQPQHF.

The chain uses TRBV6-4 and TRBJ1-2, with 7 bases identical to TRBD1. There are 13 residues in the CDR3. J was trimmed by 8 bases and V by 3 bases; bases with no gene match: 6. Germline CDR1 MRHNA, CDR2 SNTAGT. The CDR3 loop is CASSDSGGGGYTF. CDR3 in DNA: TGTGCCAGCAGTGATTCAGGGGGAGGCGGCTACACCTTC.

The chain uses TRBV29-1 and TRBJ2-7, with 12 bases fitting TRBD2. The CDR3 runs to 13 residues. V gave up 5 bases and J gave up 7 bases; unmatched junction bases: 6. Germline V lookup: CDR1 SQVTM, CDR2 ANQGSEA. CDR3 DNA sequence: TGCAGCGTTCAGACTAGCGGGGGAGGGGAGCAGTACTTC. Its translation: CSVQTSGGGEQYF.

The V call is TRBV5-6, the J call TRBJ2-1, with a tentative D call TRBD1 (7 bases). This CDR3 contains 17 residues. Trimming left V 4 bases short and J 4 bases short, with 21 bases between. Germline loops: CDR1 SGHDT, CDR2 YYEEEE. Here the CDR3 DNA reads TGTGCCAGCAGCCATGGGGCTACAGGGGACTTTTACAATGAGCAGTTCTTC. Protein sequence: CASSHGATGDFYNEQFF.

This chain uses TRBV19 with TRBJ2-5, with a weak D call TRBD1 (6 bases). V lost 5 bases, J lost 5 bases, and 9 bases lay in between. The CDR3 is 12 amino acids. The germline CDR1 and CDR2 sequences are LNHDA and SQIVND (reference sequence). CDR3 nucleotide sequence: TGTGCCAGTAGTCTAAGGGGGGAGACCCAGTACTTC. The encoded protein is CASSLRGETQYF.